The rows below give T cell receptor beta chains drawn from one sample of a study of beta chain features in type 1 diabetes. Repertoires were generated with immunoSEQ multiplex PCR, while TCRdb's copy carries only in-frame clones and drops some. This table has approximately 150,000 clones, roughly a tenth appearing once. Input material: naive CD4+ T cells from blood. These receptors originate from a man aged 18 to 29 in good health. CDR3s include the opening cysteine and the closing phenylalanine or tryptophan. D genes are given only for firm matches. Only part of the rows carry a size: once, few, many, or a class if the clone is expanded.

>TRBJ2-2|few|NA|TRBV30
CAHSTGQGGTGELFF
TGTGCTCATTCAACCGGGCAGGGAGGCACCGGGGAGCTGTTTTTT
>TRBJ2-3|NA|TRBD2|TRBV5-4
CASSLRLAGVSTDTQYF
TGTGCCAGCAGCCTACGACTAGCGGGAGTTAGCACAGATACGCAGTATTTT
>TRBJ2-2|many|NA|TRBV29-1
CSVVQGPLTGELFF
TGCAGCGTTGTGCAGGGGCCCCTCACCGGGGAGCTGTTTTTT
>TRBJ1-3|NA|NA|TRBV10-2
CASRSPGQGSGNTIYF
TGCGCCAGCAGATCTCCGGGACAAGGCTCTGGAAACACCATATATTTT
>TRBJ2-3|NA|TRBD2|TRBV18
CASSPTAGGGTDTQYF
TGTGCCAGCTCACCAACAGCGGGGGGGGGCACAGATACGCAGTATTTT
>TRBJ2-3|few|TRBD2|TRBV6-1
CASRDRTSFDTQYF
TGTGCCAGCAGGGATAGGACTAGCTTTGATACGCAGTATTTT
>TRBJ2-3|few|NA|TRBV7-2
CASRPTSTDTQYF
TGTGCCAGCAGGCCCACTAGCACAGATACGCAGTATTTT
>TRBJ1-2|NA|NA|TRBV7-9
CASSLALRGGGYTF
TGTGCCAGCAGCTTAGCGCTCAGGGGCGGGGGCTACACCTTC
>TRBJ2-5|NA|NA|TRBV18
CASSPTNFQGGETQYF
TGTGCCAGCTCACCGACGAATTTCCAGGGTGGGGAGACCCAGTACTTC
>TRBJ2-3|few|NA|TRBV5-1
CASSLGTGRDTQYF
TGCGCCAGCAGCTTGGGAACAGGGCGCGATACGCAGTATTTT
>TRBJ1-3|NA|NA|TRBV30
CAWSATRNTIYF
TGTGCCTGGAGTGCTACTAGAAACACCATATATTTT
>TRBJ2-7|NA|NA|TRBV6-6
CASSWDTDSYEQYF
TGTGCCAGCAGTTGGGACACGGATTCCTACGAGCAGTACTTC
>TRBJ2-1|few|NA|TRBV6-6
CASSYISDEQFF
TGTGCCAGCAGTTATATTAGCGATGAGCAGTTCTTC
>TRBJ2-3|few|TRBD2|TRBV4-3
CASSQAGADTQYF
TGCGCCAGCAGCCAGGCGGGGGCAGATACGCAGTATTTT
>TRBJ2-1|few|NA|TRBV5-1
CASSPDGGDGDEQFF
TGCGCCAGCAGCCCCGACGGCGGGGATGGGGATGAGCAGTTCTTC
>TRBJ2-3|few|TRBD1|TRBV7-2
CASSLVQGASTDTQYF
TGTGCCAGCAGCTTAGTCCAGGGGGCTAGCACAGATACGCAGTATTTT
>TRBJ2-1|few|TRBD2|TRBV7-2
CASTLGGGESYNEQFF
TGTGCCAGCACCCTAGGCGGGGGGGAATCCTACAATGAGCAGTTCTTC
>TRBJ1-2|NA|NA|TRBV28
CASSLQIYGYTF
TGTGCCAGCAGTTTACAGATCTATGGCTACACCTTC
>TRBJ1-6|NA|NA|TRBV6-5
CASSYPDSPLHF
TGTGCCAGCAGTTACCCGGATTCACCCCTCCACTTT
>TRBJ1-5|few|TRBD1|TRBV29-1
CSAATGGGNQPQHF
TGCAGCGCCGCGACAGGGGGAGGCAATCAGCCCCAGCATTTT
>TRBJ1-2|few|NA|TRBV30
CAWSTGNYGYTF
TGTGCCTGGAGTACGGGTAACTATGGCTACACCTTC
>TRBJ2-6|few|TRBD1|TRBV19
CAKRQGKAGANVLTF
TGTGCCAAACGACAGGGAAAAGCTGGGGCCAACGTCCTGACTTTC
>TRBJ1-6|few|TRBD1|TRBV19
CASSTDRGYNSPLHF
TGTGCCAGTAGTACAGACAGGGGCTATAATTCACCCCTCCACTTT
>TRBJ2-1|once|TRBD1|TRBV2
CASSTDRAPYNEQFF
TGTGCCAGCAGTACGGACAGGGCGCCCTACAATGAGCAGTTCTTC
>TRBJ1-6|few|NA|TRBV7-6
CASSLQGFNSPLHF
TGTGCCAGCAGCCTACAGGGATTTAATTCACCCCTCCACTTT
>TRBJ2-7|few|TRBD1|TRBV28
CASSAPGQSSYEQYF
TGTGCCAGCAGTGCCCCGGGACAGTCCTCCTACGAGCAGTACTTC
>TRBJ1-2|few|TRBD1|TRBV7-3
CASSPDRVFYGYTF
TGTGCCAGCAGCCCGGACAGGGTCTTCTATGGCTACACCTTC
>TRBJ1-1|few|TRBD1|TRBV19
CASIRDRDRGEAFF
TGTGCCAGTATACGAGACCGGGACAGGGGTGAAGCTTTCTTT
>TRBJ1-1|NA|TRBD1|TRBV19
CASSTGQGATEAFF
TGTGCCAGTAGTACGGGACAGGGGGCAACTGAAGCTTTCTTT
>TRBJ2-7|NA|TRBD1|TRBV6-5
CASSYSRTGPYEQYF
TGTGCCAGCAGTTACTCGAGGACAGGGCCTTACGAGCAGTACTTC
>TRBJ1-5|few|NA|TRBV30
CAWSPKASNQPQHF
TGTGCCTGGAGCCCAAAAGCCAGCAATCAGCCCCAGCATTTT
>TRBJ1-4|few|NA|TRBV4-1
CASSQEGSRGREKLFF
TGCGCCAGCAGCCAAGAAGGGAGCAGGGGACGTGAAAAACTGTTTTTT
>TRBJ2-3|many|TRBD1|TRBV5-4
CASSLGDRPDTQYF
TGTGCCAGCAGCTTAGGGGACAGGCCAGATACGCAGTATTTT